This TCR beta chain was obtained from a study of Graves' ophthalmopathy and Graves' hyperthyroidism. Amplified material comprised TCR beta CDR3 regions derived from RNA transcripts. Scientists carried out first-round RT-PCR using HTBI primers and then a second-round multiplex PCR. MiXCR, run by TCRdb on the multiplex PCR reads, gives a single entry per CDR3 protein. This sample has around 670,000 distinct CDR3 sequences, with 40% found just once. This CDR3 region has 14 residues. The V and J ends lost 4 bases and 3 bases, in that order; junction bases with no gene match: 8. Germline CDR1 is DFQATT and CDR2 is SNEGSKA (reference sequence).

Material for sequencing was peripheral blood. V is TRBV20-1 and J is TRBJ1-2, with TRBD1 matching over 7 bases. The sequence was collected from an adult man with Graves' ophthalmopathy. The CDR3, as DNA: TGCAGTGCTACTTCTCCAAGGGGGCACTATGGCTACACCTTC. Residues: CSATSPRGHYGYTF.